This record concerns one T cell receptor beta chain sequence. Its antigen remains undetermined. Per-base quality was not reported, and no clone a single base away is much larger than it. The sample originates from a study of CD8 T cells in ankylosing spondylitis (dated 2017 in TCRdb). At the level of the whole study: The study set out to find disease-linked TCR variants by profiling T cell receptor beta repertoires in ankylosing spondylitis patients and healthy donors. The full study cohort was made up of under 30 ankylosing spondylitis patients and roughly 100 healthy donors. Peripheral blood was sampled, and synovial fluid was additionally collected from ankylosing spondylitis patients. General study outcomes and caveats: Blood from ankylosing spondylitis patients appeared to be characterized by a TCR beta motif composed of under 10 highly homologous amino acid variants. The disease-linked clones showed a CD8+ phenotype and occurred at relatively low frequencies in peripheral blood. Some motif variants were previously reported in synovial fluid and blood of reactive arthritis patients, suggesting common disease-initiation mechanisms. The disease-linked clones were reported as significantly enriched in matched synovial fluid samples from ankylosing spondylitis patients.

TCRdb shows the sequencer as Illumina HiSeq 2500. Quantitative 5'-RACE with molecular barcodes was the method used to prepare the TCR beta libraries. The authors' pipeline ran thus. A new computational method, built on a probabilistic model of VDJ rearrangement, was used to identify disease-linked TCR variants. The public reads were quality trimmed at Q25 with fastp and then assembled into clones with MiXCR by TCRdb, keeping productive beta chains. Rows with one shared CDR3 protein collapse into an entry with the most common genes and DNA. None of the V and J calls come from the authors' own analysis; TCRdb made them. The sample contains 220,000 or so distinct CDR3 sequences, about 16% of them found a single time. The leading ten clones occupy roughly 43% of the sample. The specimen was blood, either unsorted or a sorted T cell fraction (not recorded which). The receptor was isolated from a male donor with ankylosing spondylitis.

The DNA is TGTGCCAGCAGTTATAGGACCTACGAGCAGTACTTC. Its product reads: CASSYRTYEQYF. The receptor chain draws on TRBV12-3 or TRBV12-4 and TRBJ2-7, with the D gene uncertain. V and J lose 4 bases and 2 bases, and a span of 6 bases separates them. The CDR3 runs 12 amino acids, cysteine and phenylalanine included. Only the CDR3 region is kept as DNA, spanning 36 bases read in frame from base 1.